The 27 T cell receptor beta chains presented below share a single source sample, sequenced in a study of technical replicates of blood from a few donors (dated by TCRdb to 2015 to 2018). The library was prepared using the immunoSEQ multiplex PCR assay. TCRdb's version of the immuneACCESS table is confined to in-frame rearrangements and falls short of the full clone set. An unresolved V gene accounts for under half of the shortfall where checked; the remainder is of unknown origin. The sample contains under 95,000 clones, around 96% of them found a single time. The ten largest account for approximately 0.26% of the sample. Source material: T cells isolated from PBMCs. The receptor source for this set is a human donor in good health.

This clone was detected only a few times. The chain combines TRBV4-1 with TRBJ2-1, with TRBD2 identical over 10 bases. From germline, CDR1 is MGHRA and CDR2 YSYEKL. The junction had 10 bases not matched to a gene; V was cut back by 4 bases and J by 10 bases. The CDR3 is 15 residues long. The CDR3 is CASSPSSGGPTEQFF. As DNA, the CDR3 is TGCGCCAGCAGCCCTTCTAGCGGGGGACCAACAGAGCAGTTCTTC.

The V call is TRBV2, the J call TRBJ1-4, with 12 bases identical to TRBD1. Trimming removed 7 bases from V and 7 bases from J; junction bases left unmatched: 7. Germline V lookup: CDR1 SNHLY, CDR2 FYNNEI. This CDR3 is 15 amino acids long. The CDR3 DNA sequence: TGTGCCAGCACCGGGACAGGGGGCATTAGTGAAAAACTGTTTTTT. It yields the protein CASTGTGGISEKLFF.

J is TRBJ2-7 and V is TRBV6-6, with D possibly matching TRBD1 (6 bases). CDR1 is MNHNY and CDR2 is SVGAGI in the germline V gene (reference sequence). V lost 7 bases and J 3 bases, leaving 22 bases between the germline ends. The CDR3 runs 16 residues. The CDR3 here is CASTPGQSLRHYEQYF. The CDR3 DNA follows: TGTGCCAGCACACCGGGACAATCGCTACGTCACTACGAGCAGTACTTC.

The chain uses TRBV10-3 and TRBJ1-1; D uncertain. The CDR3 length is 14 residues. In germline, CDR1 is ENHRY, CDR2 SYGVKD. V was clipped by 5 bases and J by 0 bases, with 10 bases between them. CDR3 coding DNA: TGTGCCATCAGTCAGGCGGGAATGAACACTGAAGCTTTCTTT. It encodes CAISQAGMNTEAFF.

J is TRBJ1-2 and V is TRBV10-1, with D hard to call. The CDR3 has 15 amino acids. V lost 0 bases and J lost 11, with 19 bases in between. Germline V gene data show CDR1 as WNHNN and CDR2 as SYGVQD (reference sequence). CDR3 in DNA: TGCGCCAGCAGTGAGTCAGTCAGTGGTCCTATGCGGTACACCTTC. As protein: CASSESVSGPMRYTF.

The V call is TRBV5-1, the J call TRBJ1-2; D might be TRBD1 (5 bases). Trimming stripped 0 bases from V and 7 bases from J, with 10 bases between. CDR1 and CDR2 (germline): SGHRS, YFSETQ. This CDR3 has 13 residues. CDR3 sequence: CASSLEGAAGYTF. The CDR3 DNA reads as TGCGCCAGCAGCTTGGAAGGGGCCGCTGGCTACACCTTC.

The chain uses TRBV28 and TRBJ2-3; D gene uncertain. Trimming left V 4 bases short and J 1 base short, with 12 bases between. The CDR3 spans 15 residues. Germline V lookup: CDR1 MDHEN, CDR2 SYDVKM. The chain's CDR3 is CASSSAEKRTDTQYF. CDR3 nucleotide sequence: TGTGCCAGCAGTTCCGCCGAGAAGCGCACAGATACGCAGTATTTT.

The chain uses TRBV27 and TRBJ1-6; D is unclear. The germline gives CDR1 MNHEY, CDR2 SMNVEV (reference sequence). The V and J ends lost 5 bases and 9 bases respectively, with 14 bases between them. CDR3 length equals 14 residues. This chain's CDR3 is CASSLNPRGSPLHF. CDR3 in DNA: TGTGCCAGCAGTCTCAACCCCCGGGGTTCACCCCTCCACTTT.

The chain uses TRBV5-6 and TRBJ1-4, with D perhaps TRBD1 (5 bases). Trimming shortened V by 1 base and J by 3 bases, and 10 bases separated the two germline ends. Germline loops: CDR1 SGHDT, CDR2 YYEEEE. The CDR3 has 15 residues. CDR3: CASSLSVRANEKLFF. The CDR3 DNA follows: TGTGCCAGCAGCTTGTCCGTCAGGGCTAATGAAAAACTGTTTTTT.

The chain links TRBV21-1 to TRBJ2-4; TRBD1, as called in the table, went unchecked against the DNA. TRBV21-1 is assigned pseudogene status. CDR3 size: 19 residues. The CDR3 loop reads CASTTGTGPSSLAKNIQYF. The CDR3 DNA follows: TGTGCCAGCACCACCGGGACAGGTCCTTCCTCTCTAGCCAAAAACATTCAGTACTTC.

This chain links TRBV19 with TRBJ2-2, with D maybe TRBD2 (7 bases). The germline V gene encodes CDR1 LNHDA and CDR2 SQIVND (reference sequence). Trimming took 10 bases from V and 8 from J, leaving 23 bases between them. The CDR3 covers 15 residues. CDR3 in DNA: TGTGCCACAAAGGACCGGGACACGCGGGGGGGGGAGCTGTTTTTT. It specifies CATKDRDTRGGELFF.

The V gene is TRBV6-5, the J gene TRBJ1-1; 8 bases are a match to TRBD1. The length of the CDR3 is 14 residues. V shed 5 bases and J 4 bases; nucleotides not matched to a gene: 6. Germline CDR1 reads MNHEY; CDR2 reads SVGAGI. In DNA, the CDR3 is TGTGCCAGCAGTCTACAGGGGGTTGGCACTGAAGCTTTCTTT. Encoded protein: CASSLQGVGTEAFF.

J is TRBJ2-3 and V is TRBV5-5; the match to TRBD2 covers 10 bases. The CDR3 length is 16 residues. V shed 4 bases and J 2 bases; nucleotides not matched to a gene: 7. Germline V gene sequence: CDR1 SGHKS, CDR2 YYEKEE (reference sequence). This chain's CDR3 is CASSAGLAANTDTQYF. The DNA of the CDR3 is TGTGCCAGCAGCGCAGGACTAGCGGCGAACACAGATACGCAGTATTTT.

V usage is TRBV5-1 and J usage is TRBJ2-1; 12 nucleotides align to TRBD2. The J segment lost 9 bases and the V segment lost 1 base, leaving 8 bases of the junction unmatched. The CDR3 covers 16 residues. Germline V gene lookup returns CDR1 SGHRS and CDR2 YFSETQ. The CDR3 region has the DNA TGCGCCAGCAGCTTGACGCGGCTAGCGGGAGGGGGTGAGCAGTTCTTC. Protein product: CASSLTRLAGGGEQFF.

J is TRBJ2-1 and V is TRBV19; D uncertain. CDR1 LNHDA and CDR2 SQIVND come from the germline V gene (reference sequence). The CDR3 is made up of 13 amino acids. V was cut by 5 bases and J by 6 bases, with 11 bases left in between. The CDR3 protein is CASSDRRPNEQFF. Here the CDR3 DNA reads TGTGCCAGTAGTGATAGGCGGCCCAATGAGCAGTTCTTC.

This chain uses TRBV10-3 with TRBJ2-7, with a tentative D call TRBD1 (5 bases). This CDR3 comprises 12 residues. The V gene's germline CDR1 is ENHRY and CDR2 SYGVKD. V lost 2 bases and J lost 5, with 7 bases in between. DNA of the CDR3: TGTGCCATCAGTGAGAAGGGGAACGAGCAGTACTTC. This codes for CAISEKGNEQYF.

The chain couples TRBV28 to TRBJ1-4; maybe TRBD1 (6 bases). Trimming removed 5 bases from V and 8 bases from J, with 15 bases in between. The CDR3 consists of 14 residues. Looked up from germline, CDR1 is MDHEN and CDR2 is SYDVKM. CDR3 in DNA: TGTGCCAGCAGTCTACAGGGTTTAGTAGAAAAACTGTTTTTT. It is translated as CASSLQGLVEKLFF.

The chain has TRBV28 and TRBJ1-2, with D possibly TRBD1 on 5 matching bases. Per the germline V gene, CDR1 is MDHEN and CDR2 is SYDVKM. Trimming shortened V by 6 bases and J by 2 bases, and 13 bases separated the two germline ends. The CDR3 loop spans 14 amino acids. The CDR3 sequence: CASRIERGNYGYTF. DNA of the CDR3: TGTGCCAGCAGAATAGAACGGGGGAACTATGGCTACACCTTC.

The CDR3 nucleotides are TGCGCCAGCAGCTTGGGGACATTTTCCTATGGCTACACCTTC. This codes for CASSLGTFSYGYTF. The genes are TRBV5-1 and TRBJ1-2, with D possibly matching TRBD1 (5 bases). CDR3 length: 14 amino acids. Germline V gene lookup returns CDR1 SGHRS and CDR2 YFSETQ. Trimming shortened V by 0 bases and J by 4 bases, and 10 bases separated the two germline ends.

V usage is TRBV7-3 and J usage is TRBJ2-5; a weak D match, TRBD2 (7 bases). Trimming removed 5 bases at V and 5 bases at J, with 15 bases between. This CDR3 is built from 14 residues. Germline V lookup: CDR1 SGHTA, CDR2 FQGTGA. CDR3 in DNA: TGTGCCAGCAGCCGCGGAGGGGGGGATGAGACCCAGTACTTC. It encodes CASSRGGGDETQYF. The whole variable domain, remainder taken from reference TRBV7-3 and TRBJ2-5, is GAGVSQTPSNKVTEKGKYVELRCDPISGHTALYWYRQSLGQGPEFLIYFQGTGAADDSGLPNDRFFAVRPEGSVSTLKIQRTERGDSAVYLCASSRGGGDETQYFGPGTRLLVL.

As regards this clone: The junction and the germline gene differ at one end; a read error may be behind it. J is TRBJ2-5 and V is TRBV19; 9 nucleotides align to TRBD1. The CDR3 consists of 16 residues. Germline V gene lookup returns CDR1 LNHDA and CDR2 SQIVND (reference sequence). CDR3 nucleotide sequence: TGTGCCAGTAGTATAGAGTCCGGGACAGGGCAAGCGACCCAGTACTTC. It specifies CASSIESGTGQATQYF.

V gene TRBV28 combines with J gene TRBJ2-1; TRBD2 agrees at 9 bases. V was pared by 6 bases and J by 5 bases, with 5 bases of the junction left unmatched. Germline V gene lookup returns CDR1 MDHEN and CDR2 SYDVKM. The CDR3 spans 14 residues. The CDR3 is CASRKLAGNNEQFF. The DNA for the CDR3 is TGTGCCAGCAGAAAACTAGCGGGTAACAATGAGCAGTTCTTC.

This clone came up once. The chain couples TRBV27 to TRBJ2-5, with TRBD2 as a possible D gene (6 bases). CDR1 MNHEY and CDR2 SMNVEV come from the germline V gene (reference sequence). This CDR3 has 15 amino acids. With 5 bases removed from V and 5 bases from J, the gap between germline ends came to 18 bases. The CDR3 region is CASSPLAAAGETQYF. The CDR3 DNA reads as TGTGCCAGCAGTCCACTAGCTGCCGCCGGGGAGACCCAGTACTTC.

The CDR3 here is CASSSGGGMNTEAFF. In nucleotides, the CDR3 is TGCGCCAGCAGCTCGGGAGGGGGGATGAACACTGAAGCTTTCTTT. The chain uses TRBV5-1 and TRBJ1-1; maybe TRBD1 (6 bases). Between the trimmed V and J ends, which lost 3 bases and 0 bases, there was a span of 12 bases. The germline V gene encodes CDR1 SGHRS and CDR2 YFSETQ. The CDR3 has 15 residues.

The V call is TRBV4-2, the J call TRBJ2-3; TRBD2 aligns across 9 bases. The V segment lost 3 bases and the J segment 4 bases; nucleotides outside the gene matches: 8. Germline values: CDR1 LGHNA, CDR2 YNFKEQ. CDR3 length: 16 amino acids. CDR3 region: CASSQTVSGSSDTQYF. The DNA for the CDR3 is TGTGCCAGCAGCCAGACCGTTAGCGGGAGTTCAGATACGCAGTATTTT.

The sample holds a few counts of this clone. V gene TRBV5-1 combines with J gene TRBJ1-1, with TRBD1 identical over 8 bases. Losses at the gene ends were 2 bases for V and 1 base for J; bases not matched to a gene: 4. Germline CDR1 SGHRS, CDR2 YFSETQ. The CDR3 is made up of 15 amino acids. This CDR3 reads CASSLAGTGNTEAFF. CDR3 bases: TGCGCCAGCAGCTTAGCTGGGACAGGGAACACTGAAGCTTTCTTT.

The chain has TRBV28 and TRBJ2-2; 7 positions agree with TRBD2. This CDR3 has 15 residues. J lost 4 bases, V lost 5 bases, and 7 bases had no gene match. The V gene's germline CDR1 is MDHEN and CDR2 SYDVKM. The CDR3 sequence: CASSGGRGITGELFF. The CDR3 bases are TGTGCCAGCAGTGGCGGGCGGGGGATCACCGGGGAGCTGTTTTTT.